This passage covers 8 T cell receptor beta chains from one sample sequenced in a study of Graves' ophthalmopathy and Graves' hyperthyroidism. RNA transcripts were the template, and TCR beta CDR3 regions were amplified from them. Second-round multiplex PCR followed a first-round RT-PCR using HTBI primers. TCRdb passed the multiplex PCR reads through MiXCR, listing each CDR3 protein once. The data show 660,000 or so distinct CDR3 sequences, about 38% seen once. The sequenced sample was peripheral blood. The receptors here all came from an adult man with Graves' ophthalmopathy.

There are many counts of this clonotype. J is TRBJ1-2 and V is TRBV12-5, with D tentatively TRBD1 (5 bases). The length of the CDR3 is 14 residues. Germline-derived CDR1 and CDR2 are LGHNT and FRNRAP. V lost 1 base and J lost 7, with 13 bases in between. CDR3 region: CASGLGTLGGGYTF. In DNA form, the CDR3 reads TGTGCTAGTGGTTTGGGCACCCTCGGGGGTGGCTACACCTTC.

The rearrangement uses TRBV19 and TRBJ2-6; 8 bases agree with TRBD2. This CDR3 has 17 amino acids. Unmatched junction bases numbered 7, after V lost 2 bases and J lost 4 bases. Germline assignment: CDR1 LNHDA and CDR2 SQIVND (reference sequence). The CDR3 here is CASSITGGHTGANVLTF. The CDR3 nucleotides are TGTGCCAGTAGTATAACGGGGGGGCACACCGGGGCCAACGTCCTGACTTTC. The full variable domain, with the rest looked up from reference TRBV19 and TRBJ2-6, is DGGITQSPKYLFRKEGQNVTLSCEQNLNHDAMYWYRQDPGQGLRLIYYSQIVNDFQKGDIAEGYSVSREKKESFPLTVTSAQKNPTAFYLCASSITGGHTGANVLTFGAGSRLTVL.

About this clonotype: A much more abundant neighbour one base away suggests this may be a read error. The genes are TRBV20-1 and TRBJ1-6, with 7 bases aligning to TRBD1. J lost 1 base, V lost 5 bases, and 2 bases had no gene match. Germline CDR1 reads DFQATT; CDR2 reads SNEGSKA (reference sequence). The CDR3 length is 14 residues. In DNA, the CDR3 is TGCAGTGCTGTGGACAGGTCCTATAATTCACCCCTCCACTTT. Protein: CSAVDRSYNSPLHF.

The CDR3 coding sequence is TGTGCTAGTGGTTTGCTAATTCTCGGGACGGCACCAATGAACACTGAAGCTTTCTTT. Amino acids: CASGLLILGTAPMNTEAFF. The chain couples TRBV12-5 to TRBJ1-1; D may be TRBD1 (5 bases). Trimming left V 2 bases short and J 0 bases short, with 22 bases between. In germline, CDR1 is LGHNT, CDR2 FRNRAP. There are 19 residues in the CDR3.

Of note for this clonotype: A read error may produce the germline difference seen at one junction end. The rearrangement links TRBV7-7 to TRBJ2-5, with D perhaps being TRBD1 or TRBD2 (5 bases each). The CDR3 runs 17 residues. The germline V gene encodes CDR1 SSHAT and CDR2 FNYEAQ (reference sequence). Here the CDR3 reads CASSVEGPLGGGETQYF. The CDR3 DNA sequence: TGTGCTAGCAGCGTTGAAGGGCCCCTGGGTGGGGGAGAGACCCAGTACTTC.

This clonotype was recorded a few times. The chain recombines TRBV4-1 with TRBJ1-5, with unresolved D. CDR3 length: 13 residues. Germline V gene data show CDR1 as MGHRA and CDR2 as YSYEKL. V was cut by 0 bases and J by 7 bases, with 7 bases left in between. CDR3 sequence (DNA): TGCGCCAGCAGCCAAGATCTTGAGCAGCCCCAGCATTTT. This codes for CASSQDLEQPQHF.

This clonotype was counted ten times or more. The chain recombines TRBV24-1 with TRBJ2-5; TRBD1 might be the D (6 bases). Germline V gene sequence: CDR1 KGHDR, CDR2 SFDVKD. With 4 bases removed from V and 0 bases from J, the gap between germline ends came to 11 bases. This CDR3 contains 15 residues. The CDR3 loop reads CATSDSDRYQETQYF. DNA of the CDR3: TGTGCCACCAGTGACTCCGACAGGTACCAAGAGACCCAGTACTTC.

In this sample, this clonotype turned up many times. The V call is TRBV19, the J call TRBJ1-1, with D unresolved. Germline V gene sequence: CDR1 LNHDA, CDR2 SQIVND (reference sequence). Trimming shortened V by 5 bases and J by 0 bases, and 13 bases separated the two germline ends. This CDR3 contains 15 residues. CDR3 sequence: CASSLGPLMNTEAFF. In DNA form, the CDR3 reads TGTGCCAGTAGTCTCGGGCCACTCATGAACACTGAAGCTTTCTTT.